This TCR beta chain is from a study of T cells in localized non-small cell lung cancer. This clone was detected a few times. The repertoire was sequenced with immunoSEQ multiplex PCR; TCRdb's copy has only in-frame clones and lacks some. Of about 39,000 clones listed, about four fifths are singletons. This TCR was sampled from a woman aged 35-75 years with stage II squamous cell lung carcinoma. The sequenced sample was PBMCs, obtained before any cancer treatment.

In DNA form, the CDR3 reads TGTGCCAGCAGCATCCCCGGGCCAGATACGCAGTATTTT. It specifies CASSIPGPDTQYF. This chain joins TRBV9 and TRBJ2-3; no clear D gene. The CDR3 spans 13 residues. Germline V gene sequence: CDR1 SGDLS, CDR2 YYNGEE. Trimming shortened V by 4 bases and J by 4 bases, and 10 bases separated the two germline ends.